Listed below are T cell receptor beta chains from one sample, sequenced in a study of blood T cell repertoires in COVID-19. The repertoire was sequenced with immunoSEQ multiplex PCR; TCRdb's copy has only in-frame clones and lacks some. The table shows approximately 180,000 clones, with 70% to 90% occurring only once. The sequenced sample was peripheral blood. The receptors originated from a person aged 70 to 85 with COVID-19, enrolled during active disease. Each CDR3 is given without its conserved first and last residue. The order of the fields is CDR3 protein, V gene, clone size, J gene. The listing skips clone size in some rows; elsewhere it reads once, few, many or a size class.

CDR3aa: ASKPTGQSNQPQH
v_gene: TRBV27
abundance: .
j_gene: TRBJ1-5

CDR3aa: AWSRQGLGYGYT
v_gene: TRBV30
abundance: .
j_gene: TRBJ1-2

CDR3aa: ASSQGQGLGEQY
v_gene: TRBV4-3
abundance: .
j_gene: TRBJ2-7

CDR3aa: ASSPRDRVDTGELF
v_gene: TRBV7-9
abundance: .
j_gene: TRBJ2-2

CDR3aa: ASSQDEFYSNQPQH
v_gene: TRBV4-3
abundance: .
j_gene: TRBJ1-5

CDR3aa: ASSPLDGSKNIQY
v_gene: TRBV4-1
abundance: .
j_gene: TRBJ2-4

CDR3aa: AAMGLAGLVETQY
v_gene: TRBV7-9
abundance: .
j_gene: TRBJ2-5

CDR3aa: ASSPLAGVQDTQY
v_gene: TRBV5-1
abundance: .
j_gene: TRBJ2-3

CDR3aa: ASSSTMFRTGPYEQY
v_gene: TRBV7-9
abundance: .
j_gene: TRBJ2-7

CDR3aa: ATSGGAKTQY
v_gene: TRBV24-1
abundance: .
j_gene: TRBJ2-5

CDR3aa: ASSVGGSGANVLT
v_gene: TRBV9
abundance: .
j_gene: TRBJ2-6

CDR3aa: ASSLTGTGGGVEPQH
v_gene: TRBV7-2
abundance: .
j_gene: TRBJ1-5

CDR3aa: ASSPPLPRNTIY
v_gene: TRBV7-3
abundance: .
j_gene: TRBJ1-3

CDR3aa: ATGPGTFSGANVLT
v_gene: TRBV24-1
abundance: .
j_gene: TRBJ2-6

CDR3aa: ASSSYRAKSSYEQY
v_gene: TRBV7-8
abundance: .
j_gene: TRBJ2-7

CDR3aa: ASSGRPGGPGYGYT
v_gene: TRBV27
abundance: .
j_gene: TRBJ1-2

CDR3aa: ASSGTGTGANVLT
v_gene: TRBV5-6
abundance: .
j_gene: TRBJ2-6

CDR3aa: ASSSGTGVPYEQY
v_gene: TRBV6-2/TRBV6-3
abundance: .
j_gene: TRBJ2-7

CDR3aa: ASSPSLTQNTEAF
v_gene: TRBV7-2
abundance: .
j_gene: TRBJ1-1

CDR3aa: ASSLGVADTEAF
v_gene: TRBV5-6
abundance: .
j_gene: TRBJ1-1

CDR3aa: ASSLAGGGGKHEQF
v_gene: TRBV7-9
abundance: .
j_gene: TRBJ2-1

CDR3aa: ASSEKVGGLFDQH
v_gene: TRBV6-1
abundance: .
j_gene: TRBJ1-5

CDR3aa: ASSLVSNQPQH
v_gene: TRBV7-6
abundance: .
j_gene: TRBJ1-5

CDR3aa: ASSLEGRLAAYEQY
v_gene: TRBV7-2
abundance: .
j_gene: TRBJ2-7

CDR3aa: ASSFGTGMAAEAF
v_gene: TRBV5-5
abundance: .
j_gene: TRBJ1-1

CDR3aa: ASSLEGGNQPQH
v_gene: TRBV5-1
abundance: .
j_gene: TRBJ1-5

CDR3aa: ASSLDRFGTQY
v_gene: TRBV7-3
abundance: .
j_gene: TRBJ2-3

CDR3aa: ATTSWTGKRNYGYT
v_gene: TRBV15
abundance: .
j_gene: TRBJ1-2

CDR3aa: ASSFNRGRSIP
v_gene: TRBV7-2
abundance: .
j_gene: TRBJ1-2

CDR3aa: ASSRTGFQPQH
v_gene: TRBV6-5
abundance: .
j_gene: TRBJ1-5

CDR3aa: ASGFAGDGRSSYNEQF
v_gene: TRBV12-5
abundance: .
j_gene: TRBJ2-1

CDR3aa: ASNLRWVTGAF
v_gene: TRBV23-1
abundance: .
j_gene: TRBJ1-1

CDR3aa: ASSARTGDTGELF
v_gene: TRBV9
abundance: .
j_gene: TRBJ2-2

CDR3aa: ASSEVNEGYYT
v_gene: TRBV2
abundance: few
j_gene: TRBJ1-2

CDR3aa: ASSPRQEGRGYT
v_gene: TRBV28
abundance: .
j_gene: TRBJ1-2

CDR3aa: ASSPQGVNTGELF
v_gene: TRBV13
abundance: .
j_gene: TRBJ2-2

CDR3aa: ASSLYGGLKGYT
v_gene: TRBV28
abundance: .
j_gene: TRBJ1-2

CDR3aa: ASSFPLNGNEQF
v_gene: TRBV7-9
abundance: .
j_gene: TRBJ2-1

CDR3aa: ASSRTGDRVVSEQY
v_gene: TRBV9
abundance: .
j_gene: TRBJ2-7

CDR3aa: ASKRSGAAETQY
v_gene: TRBV2
abundance: .
j_gene: TRBJ2-5

CDR3aa: ASSFGQGNTEAF
v_gene: TRBV28
abundance: .
j_gene: TRBJ1-1

CDR3aa: ASSAGRLGLPYEQY
v_gene: TRBV5-1
abundance: .
j_gene: TRBJ2-7

CDR3aa: ATSALSNQPQH
v_gene: TRBV24-1
abundance: .
j_gene: TRBJ1-5

CDR3aa: ASHYMSGYEQY
v_gene: TRBV10-1
abundance: few
j_gene: TRBJ2-7

CDR3aa: ATSDPKTVQETQY
v_gene: TRBV24-1
abundance: .
j_gene: TRBJ2-5

CDR3aa: ASSSSPGLAPLYEQY
v_gene: TRBV7-7
abundance: .
j_gene: TRBJ2-7

CDR3aa: ASSFPGEGSPLH
v_gene: TRBV27
abundance: .
j_gene: TRBJ1-6

CDR3aa: ASNTGTYNEQF
v_gene: TRBV28
abundance: .
j_gene: TRBJ2-1

CDR3aa: ASSLSTGVYEQY
v_gene: TRBV7-9
abundance: .
j_gene: TRBJ2-7

CDR3aa: ASSWGLASDTQY
v_gene: TRBV7-2
abundance: .
j_gene: TRBJ2-3

CDR3aa: ASSQLAGEETQY
v_gene: TRBV4-2
abundance: .
j_gene: TRBJ2-5